The present T cell receptor (beta chain) was sequenced within a study of early T cells in non-severe SARS-CoV-2 infection. This clonotype was seen more than once but under ten times. This CDR3 contains 13 residues. With 5 bases removed from V and 6 bases from J, the gap between germline ends came to 12 bases. Per the germline V gene, CDR1 is SGHAT and CDR2 is FQNNGV. TCRdb re-called the 5' RACE reads through MiXCR, storing one row per CDR3 protein. The data hold roughly 40,000 distinct CDR3 sequences, with approximately 5.9% observed a single time. This receptor was obtained from an adult who was a healthcare worker with PCR-confirmed SARS-CoV-2 infection or an uninfected control (not recorded which). The starting material was whole blood, obtained at baseline. This chain links TRBV11-2 with TRBJ2-3, with D perhaps TRBD1 or TRBD2 (5 bases each). DNA of the CDR3: TGTGCCAGCAGCCGGGACCGGCGGGATACGCAGTATTTT. Residues: CASSRDRRDTQYF.